Following are 25 T cell receptor beta chains from one sample sequenced in a study of glioma-infiltrating T cells. The iRepertoire nested amplicon-rescue multiplex PCR amplified TCR alpha and beta CDR3s from RNA. TCRdb re-called the multiplex PCR reads through MiXCR, storing one row per CDR3 protein. Found here are roughly 120,000 distinct CDR3 sequences, approximately 23% of them singletons; the top ten hold about 15%. Sequencing was carried out using glioma tissue, nonneoplastic brain tissue, or PBMCs (not recorded which). The receptor source for this set is a human donor with low-grade glioma or glioblastoma, undergoing nonglioma brain surgery, or in good health (not recorded which).

This clonotype showed up many times. DNA for the CDR3: TGTGCCAGTAGTACTCAGTCCCAAGAGACCCAGTACTTC. This encodes CASSTQSQETQYF. The V and J genes are TRBV19 and TRBJ2-5; D remains unclear. This CDR3 contains 13 residues. V gave up 4 bases and J gave up 1 base, with 7 bases separating them. Germline-derived CDR1 and CDR2 are LNHDA and SQIVND (reference sequence).

Worth noting for this clonotype: Relative to the germline gene, one junction end is altered; a read error may explain this. The chain recombines TRBV7-6 with TRBJ2-1; D not certain. The CDR3 consists of 16 residues. The germline CDR1 and CDR2 sequences are SGHVS and FNYEAQ. CDR3 sequence (DNA): TGTGCCAGCGGCTTAGAAGCGAGACGTACCTACAATGAGCAGTTCTTC. The encoded protein is CASGLEARRTYNEQFF.

The sample holds many counts of this clonotype. The chain uses TRBV20-1 and TRBJ2-7; weak D call: TRBD1 (6 bases). Germline lookup yields CDR1 DFQATT and CDR2 SNEGSKA (reference sequence). CDR3 length: 12 residues. The V end lost 6 bases, the J end lost 2 bases, and 11 bases lay between the germline ends. The CDR3: CSAMRQAYEQYF. Here the CDR3 DNA reads TGCAGTGCCATGAGACAGGCCTACGAGCAGTACTTC.

The chain is built from TRBV28 and TRBJ2-7, with D unresolved. There are 13 residues in the CDR3. Per the germline V gene, CDR1 is MDHEN and CDR2 is SYDVKM. V lost 2 bases and J lost 4, with 9 bases in between. The CDR3 protein is CASSLGPVYEQYF. DNA of the CDR3: TGTGCCAGCAGTTTAGGTCCAGTGTACGAGCAGTACTTC.

This clonotype was counted once. A much bigger clone sits one base away, suggesting this may be a read error. This chain connects TRBV6-2 or TRBV6-3 to TRBJ2-7; 9 positions match TRBD2. Germline CDR1 is MNHEY and CDR2 is SVGEGT. The CDR3 is 13 amino acids. Trimming at V came to 8 bases and at J to 6 bases, leaving 8 bases not matched to a gene. As DNA, the CDR3 is TGTGCCAGCCAAGCGGGAGGCATCAGCGAGCAGTACTTC. Translation gives CASQAGGISEQYF.

V is TRBV7-9 and J is TRBJ1-2, with D uncertain. The CDR3 runs 14 residues. Trimming removed 0 bases from V and 4 bases from J, with 9 bases in between. Germline V lookup: CDR1 SEHNR, CDR2 FQNEAQ (reference sequence). Here the CDR3 reads CASSLAPGTYGYTF. The CDR3 DNA follows: TGTGCCAGCAGCTTAGCGCCAGGAACCTATGGCTACACCTTC.

The table lists this clonotype with a few counts. This sequence joins TRBV7-9 and TRBJ1-2; 8 nucleotides line up with TRBD1. This CDR3 spans 13 amino acids. Losses at the gene ends were 3 bases for V and 6 bases for J; bases not matched to a gene: 3. Germline V lookup: CDR1 SEHNR, CDR2 FQNEAQ (reference sequence). The CDR3: CASSLDRVDGYTF. Written as DNA, the CDR3 is TGTGCCAGCAGCTTGGACAGGGTGGATGGCTACACCTTC.

This clonotype has at least ten counts. The V call is TRBV15, the J call TRBJ2-1, with 7 positions matching TRBD2. This CDR3 region has 15 residues. CDR1 LNHNV and CDR2 YYDKDF come from the germline V gene (reference sequence). V dropped 0 bases and J dropped 8; count of bases not matched to a gene: 7. CDR3 in amino acids: CATSRDSGSGDEQFF. CDR3 nucleotides: TGTGCCACCAGCAGAGATAGCGGGTCAGGCGATGAGCAGTTCTTC.

This clonotype was seen ten or more times. The rearrangement uses TRBV20-1 and TRBJ2-7; TRBD2 matches 9 bases. V was pared by 4 bases and J by 4 bases, with 14 bases of the junction left unmatched. The V gene's germline CDR1 is DFQATT and CDR2 SNEGSKA (reference sequence). The CDR3 runs to 16 residues. The CDR3 sequence is CSAISPGGRAGYEQYF. CDR3 nucleotides: TGCAGTGCTATCAGTCCGGGCGGGAGGGCCGGTTACGAGCAGTACTTC.

This clonotype was found many times. The chain recombines TRBV4-1 with TRBJ2-3; TRBD2 aligns across 8 bases. CDR1 is MGHRA and CDR2 is YSYEKL in the germline V gene. The ends lost 0 bases at V and 5 bases at J; junction bases unmatched: 7. The CDR3 consists of 16 residues. CDR3 amino acids: CASSQDDWLAGDTQYF. DNA of the CDR3: TGCGCCAGCAGCCAAGATGATTGGCTAGCGGGAGATACGCAGTATTTT.

This clonotype was observed a handful of times. This chain uses TRBV4-2 with TRBJ2-7, with TRBD1 matching over 10 bases. CDR1 and CDR2 (germline): LGHNA, YNFKEQ. The CDR3 is 18 residues long. V dropped 0 bases and J dropped 4; count of bases not matched to a gene: 12. The CDR3 sequence: CASSQDLSVGQGNYEQYF. Written as DNA, the CDR3 is TGTGCCAGCAGCCAAGATCTATCCGTGGGACAGGGGAATTACGAGCAGTACTTC.

As to this clonotype: A junction end diverges from the germline sequence, so it may reflect a read error. The chain couples TRBV7-9 to TRBJ1-5, with TRBD1 identical over 7 bases. The germline gives CDR1 SEHNR, CDR2 FQNEAQ (reference sequence). This CDR3 spans 15 amino acids. For the CDR3, the DNA is TGTGCCAGCAGCTCCGTGACAGGGTCAATTCAGCCCGAGCATTTT. It yields the protein CASSSVTGSIQPEHF.

This clonotype has a handful of counts. The gene calls are TRBV12-3 or TRBV12-4 and TRBJ2-1; 13 bases align to TRBD2. This CDR3 spans 16 amino acids. V shed 6 bases, J shed 5 bases, and the junction held 7 bases outside the gene matches. The CDR3 is CASSRLAGGVNNEQFF. CDR3 in DNA: TGTGCCAGCAGCCGACTAGCGGGAGGCGTTAACAATGAGCAGTTCTTC.

Only a few counts were recorded for this clonotype. The V and J genes are TRBV19 and TRBJ2-1, with 8 bases identical to TRBD2. The CDR3 runs 15 residues. The germline V gene encodes CDR1 LNHDA and CDR2 SQIVND (reference sequence). V shed 3 bases, J shed 2 bases, and the junction held 3 bases outside the gene matches. This chain's CDR3 is CASSIGTRAYNEQFF. Written as DNA, the CDR3 is TGTGCCAGTAGTATTGGGACTAGAGCCTACAATGAGCAGTTCTTC.

The genes are TRBV29-1 and TRBJ2-2, with 9 nucleotides matching TRBD2. Unmatched junction bases numbered 2, after V lost 6 bases and J lost 6 bases. The CDR3 length is 12 residues. Per the germline V gene, CDR1 is SQVTM and CDR2 is ANQGSEA. The chain's CDR3 is CSVRLAAGELFF. The CDR3 coding sequence is TGCAGCGTCAGACTAGCGGCCGGGGAGCTGTTTTTT.

Regarding this clonotype: A junction boundary mismatches the germline segment, possibly from a read error. The chain couples TRBV12-3 or TRBV12-4 to TRBJ2-2; D uncertain. The CDR3 length is 15 residues. This chain's CDR3 is CSSSPEVMNTGELFF. The CDR3 DNA reads as TGTTCCAGCAGTCCCGAGGTTATGAACACCGGGGAGCTGTTTTTT.

This clonotype has at least ten counts. The V gene is TRBV19, the J gene TRBJ1-6; 10 nucleotides align to TRBD1. The CDR3 covers 13 residues. Germline V CDR1 and CDR2: LNHDA, SQIVND (reference sequence). Unmatched junction bases numbered 4, after V lost 9 bases and J lost 8 bases. The CDR3 is CARSGTGDSPLHF. CDR3 in DNA: TGTGCCAGATCCGGGACAGGGGATTCACCCCTCCACTTT.

This clonotype showed up many times. The chain is built from TRBV7-6 and TRBJ1-5; TRBD1 agrees at 8 bases. After removal of 1 base from V and 8 bases from J, the junction contained 1 base not matched to a gene. CDR1 and CDR2 (germline): SGHVS, FNYEAQ. CDR3 length: 13 residues. The CDR3 reads CASSLEQGEPQHF. The CDR3 nucleotides read TGTGCCAGCAGCTTAGAACAGGGGGAGCCCCAGCATTTT.

The chain is built from TRBV19 and TRBJ1-2; unclear D gene. Germline V gene lookup returns CDR1 LNHDA and CDR2 SQIVND (reference sequence). The CDR3 is made up of 15 amino acids. V dropped 1 base and J dropped 0 bases, with 9 bases sitting between them. Written as DNA, the CDR3 is TGTGCCAGTAGTATAGGAGGGTTCACTAACTATGGCTACACCTTC. Protein product: CASSIGGFTNYGYTF.

This clonotype was counted at least ten times. The V gene is TRBV28, the J gene TRBJ2-7; D gene unclear. Trimming pared 6 bases from V and 0 bases from J, leaving 6 bases between. Per the germline V gene, CDR1 is MDHEN and CDR2 is SYDVKM. The CDR3 loop spans 12 amino acids. CDR3 coding DNA: TGTGCCAGCAGGACGGCCTCCTACGAGCAGTACTTC. Its translation: CASRTASYEQYF.

This clonotype was recorded many times. The rearrangement joins TRBV4-1 to TRBJ2-1; D is undetermined. V shed 4 bases and J shed 6 bases, with 10 bases lying between them. Germline CDR1 and CDR2: MGHRA and YSYEKL. The CDR3 has 13 residues. The CDR3 loop is CASSLNGFNEQFF. The CDR3 bases are TGCGCCAGCAGCCTGAATGGGTTCAATGAGCAGTTCTTC.

The rearrangement uses TRBV6-5 and TRBJ2-7, with D uncertain. CDR1 is MNHEY, CDR2 SVGAGI, per germline. CDR3 length: 15 residues. The ends were cut back, 5 bases at V and 6 bases at J, with 20 bases in the middle. The CDR3 nucleotides are TGTGCCAGCAGTCCCGGAGCTGGAGATCTGGGCGAGCAGTACTTC. Protein sequence: CASSPGAGDLGEQYF.

This clonotype has only a few counts. J is TRBJ2-1 and V is TRBV29-1; D ambiguous. Germline values: CDR1 SQVTM, CDR2 ANQGSEA. The CDR3 loop spans 14 amino acids. V lost 7 bases and J lost 10, with 23 bases in between. For the CDR3, the DNA is TGCAGCGCCCCCGGAGTGACAAACCTGGGGGAGCAGTTCTTC. Translation: CSAPGVTNLGEQFF.

This clonotype was seen repeatedly, ten times or more. The rearrangement links TRBV4-1 to TRBJ1-2; 8 bases line up with TRBD1. The junction had 3 bases not matched to a gene; V was cut back by 2 bases and J by 4 bases. This CDR3 is built from 14 residues. The V gene's germline CDR1 is MGHRA and CDR2 YSYEKL. The CDR3 coding sequence is TGCGCCAGCAGCCAACCGGACAGGGTCTATGGCTACACCTTC. It yields the protein CASSQPDRVYGYTF.

This clonotype came up many times. The J gene is TRBJ1-5, the V gene TRBV7-2; D perhaps matches TRBD1 (5 bases). CDR3 size: 14 residues. Looked up from germline, CDR1 is SGHTA and CDR2 is FQGNSA. V was pared by 1 base and J by 6 bases, with 10 bases between. Written as DNA, the CDR3 is TGTGCCAGCAGCTTAGGCCAGGGTATTCAGCCCCAGCATTTT. It is translated as CASSLGQGIQPQHF.